This paragraph covers one TCR beta chain sequence. At least ten counts were recorded for this clonotype. What antigen it recognizes has not been identified. Per-base qualities were not stored, and no clone one base away is much larger. These data are taken from a study of patients with pleural tuberculosis (TCRdb year 2014). Sequencing took place on an Illumina Genome Analyzer IIx. The raw public data were reprocessed by TCRdb itself: fastp quality trimming at Q25, MiXCR clonotype calling, in-frame beta chains only. Under each unique CDR3 protein, matching rows form one entry showing the most common genes and DNA. The sample table holds under 55,000 distinct CDR3 sequences, of which around 7% were seen once. 15% to 20% of the sample is held by the ten biggest clonotypes. The junction shows trimming of 5 bases on V and 0 bases on J, and the gene matches do not reach 10 bases of it. The germline V gene encodes CDR1 SQVTM and CDR2 ANQGSEA. Taken from cysteine to phenylalanine, the CDR3 has 16 residues. Only the CDR3 portion is preserved as DNA: 48 bases, with reading frame beginning at the first base.

The chain employs TRBV29-1 and TRBJ2-1; 7 of the junction bases match TRBD2. This sequence originates from a human donor with pleural tuberculosis. This receptor carries the CDR3 CSVRERGGSSYNEQFF. The nucleotides are TGCAGCGTTCGGGAGAGGGGCGGGAGCTCCTACAATGAGCAGTTCTTC.